This entry lists 21 T cell receptor beta chains sequenced from one sample in a study of CD8+ T cells in alopecia areata. Once RNA had been extracted, it was reverse transcribed into cDNA to act as the sequencing template. Clones were sequenced by immunoSEQ multiplex PCR, and TCRdb holds only the in-frame ones, with some missing. The sample shows about 270,000 clones, none of them appearing just once. After pooling, cutaneous lymph node cells were sorted with CD4, CD8alpha, NKG2D, NKG2ACE and other markers. Sequenced: CD4+ T cells sorted from a lymph node. Every receptor here comes from a C3H/HeJ mouse with alopecia areata. Mice of this strain are of MHC haplotype H2-k.

This clone was seen a handful of times. Each gene name is a mouse one. From the germline J gene comes the end of the CDR3, since the read stops 3 residues before it. The gene calls are TRBV13-1 and TRBJ1-6, with 9 positions matching TRBD1. TRBJ1-6 is given ORF status, its function remaining uncertain. Germline V lookup: CDR1 NSHNY, CDR2 SYGAGN. The CDR3 length is 16 residues. Trimming at V came to 0 bases and at J to 3 bases, leaving 1 base not matched to a gene. The CDR3 loop reads CASSDATGGYNSPLYF. The covered CDR3 bases are TGTGCCAGCAGTGATGCGACAGGGGGCTATAATTCGCCC.

As regards this clone: The gene names given are mouse names. The read ends 4 residues shy of where the CDR3 ends; the end is completed using the germline J gene. The chain combines TRBV13-3 with TRBJ2-1; 9 bases are a match to TRBD1. The CDR3 totals 14 residues. Trimming took 4 bases from V and 6 from J; bases not matched to a gene: 5. The germline V gene has CDR1 NNHDY and CDR2 SYVADS. CDR3 DNA (partial): TGTGCCAGCAGTCCGGGACAGGGTTTTGCT. Translating gives CASSPGQGFA. The full CDR3 reads CASSPGQGFAEQFF.

This clone was detected a few times. All gene names here are mouse names. The CDR3 is cut off 3 residues early in the read; its end comes from the germline J gene. The chain uses TRBV19 and TRBJ1-6; TRBD1 agrees at 8 bases. TRBJ1-6 is recorded as an ORF, its role being uncertain. The V gene's germline CDR1 is FNHDT and CDR2 SITEND (reference sequence). Unmatched junction bases numbered 2, after V lost 2 bases and J lost 10 bases. The CDR3 runs to 13 residues. The CDR3 bases that were read are TGTGCCAGCAGTATCAGGGGGCGGTCGCCC. This translates into CASSIRGRSP. The whole CDR3 protein is CASSIRGRSPLYF.

This clone was recorded a few times. Mouse gene names and germline throughout. From the germline J gene comes the end of the CDR3, since the read stops 4 residues before it. The rearrangement links TRBV17 to TRBJ2-1; a possible D gene is TRBD2 (7 bases). Germline V lookup: CDR1 MNHDT, CDR2 YYDKIL. The CDR3 is 15 amino acids. V lost 5 bases and J 2 bases, leaving 13 bases between the germline ends. The CDR3 protein is CASSPEGGDYAEQFF. The sequenced CDR3 bases are TGTGCTAGCAGTCCCGAGGGGGGGGACTATGCT.

This clone was seen a few times. Gene names are the mouse ones. The sequence runs out 4 residues before the end of the CDR3; the remainder is reconstructed from the germline J gene. V gene TRBV13-1 combines with J gene TRBJ2-3, with D possibly TRBD2 on 6 matching bases. Trimming cost V 1 base and J 0 bases, with 12 bases left between them. Looked up from germline, CDR1 is NSHNY and CDR2 is SYGAGN. This CDR3 has 16 residues. This CDR3 reads CASSDRLGSSAETLYF. CDR3 DNA (partial): TGTGCCAGCAGTGATCGGCTGGGGTCTAGTGCAGAA.

Comment on this clone: Genes and germline are mouse. The read terminates 4 residues ahead of where the CDR3 ends, so the germline J gene completes it. V and J are TRBV13-3 and TRBJ2-3; TRBD1 matches at 9 bases. Germline CDR1 and CDR2: NNHDY and SYVADS. The CDR3 consists of 14 residues. Trimming removed 5 bases from V and 3 bases from J; junction bases left unmatched: 4. The CDR3 spells CASSRDREAETLYF. The covered CDR3 bases are TGTGCCAGCAGCCGGGACAGGGAGGCAGAA.

This clone was counted only a few times. Gene names are mouse gene names. The read terminates 4 residues ahead of where the CDR3 ends, so the germline J gene completes it. The V and J genes are TRBV14 and TRBJ2-2; 8 bases agree with TRBD2. V lost 2 bases to trimming and J lost 4 bases; unmatched junction nucleotides: 4. The CDR3 is made up of 15 amino acids. CDR1 and CDR2 from the germline V gene are SGHDT and FRDEAV. CDR3 region: CASSLGGLVTGQLYF. The sequenced CDR3 bases are TGTGCCAGCAGTTTGGGGGGGCTGGTCACCGGG.

Only a few counts were recorded for this clone. The listed genes are named as in mouse. With the read ending 4 residues before the CDR3 end, the germline J gene is used to fill in that end. V and J are TRBV29 and TRBJ2-1; 7 nucleotides align to TRBD2. CDR1 is MSHET and CDR2 is SYDVDS in the germline V gene. The V segment lost 9 bases and the J segment 5 bases; nucleotides outside the gene matches: 4. The CDR3 has 12 amino acids. The CDR3 bases that were read are TGTGCTAGTCGACTGGGAGATGCT. This sequence encodes CASRLGDA. The entire CDR3 sequence reads CASRLGDAEQFF. Using reference TRBV29 and TRBJ2-1 for the parts outside the CDR3, the full variable domain is DMKVTQMPRYLIKRMGENVLLECGQDMSHETMYWYRQDPGLGLQLIYISYDVDSNSEGDIPKGYRVSRKKREHFSLILDSAKTNQTSVYFCASRLGDAEQFFGPGTRLTVL.

This clone was recorded a few times. Mouse germline and gene names are used. The CDR3 end lies 4 residues beyond the end of the read and is filled in from the germline J gene. This sequence joins TRBV19 and TRBJ1-1; no firm D call. Germline CDR1 reads FNHDT; CDR2 reads SITEND (reference sequence). CDR3 length: 14 amino acids. V shed 0 bases and J shed 0 bases, with 6 bases lying between them. The CDR3: CASSIGHTNTEVFF. Incomplete CDR3 DNA: TGTGCCAGCAGTATAGGACATACAAACACA.

Remarks on this clone: Mouse names are used for the genes. The missing CDR3 end, 4 residues past where the read stops, is filled in from the germline J gene. This CDR3 is also generated by other DNA sequences in the sample. The rearrangement joins TRBV1 to TRBJ2-4; perhaps TRBD1 as D (6 bases). The germline CDR1 and CDR2 sequences are NSQYPW and LRSPGD (reference sequence). The CDR3 consists of 14 residues. The sequenced part of the CDR3 DNA is TGCACCTGCAGTGCGGCCGGGACAAAAAAC. Protein product: CTCSAAGTKN. From start to end, the CDR3 is CTCSAAGTKNTLYF.

This clone was seen only a few times. Gene names are the mouse ones. The missing CDR3 end, 4 residues past where the read stops, is filled in from the germline J gene. Other DNA variants within this sample encode the same CDR3. The chain uses TRBV13-3 and TRBJ2-1; D gene unclear. The germline V and J ends were trimmed by 1 base and 4 bases, with 3 bases remaining between them. Germline CDR1 NNHDY, CDR2 SYVADS. The CDR3 spans 12 residues. CDR3 loop: CASSDKYAEQFF. The covered CDR3 bases are TGTGCCAGCAGTGATAAGTATGCT.

Of note for this clone: Genes and germline are mouse. The read finishes 4 residues shy of the CDR3 end, and the germline J gene is used to complete it. The sample contains more than one DNA sequence encoding this CDR3. The chain combines TRBV13-3 with TRBJ2-1, with D possibly being TRBD2 (6 bases). This CDR3 region has 13 residues. Germline V gene lookup returns CDR1 NNHDY and CDR2 SYVADS. The germline V and J ends were trimmed by 6 bases and 3 bases, with 10 bases remaining between them. The CDR3 bases that were read are TGTGCCAGCACTCGGGACTCCTATGCT. Its translation is CASTRDSYA. The full CDR3 protein is CASTRDSYAEQFF.

This clone has just a few counts. Gene labels here are mouse ones. The read terminates 4 residues before the CDR3 end, so the remaining end is supplied by the germline J gene. V is TRBV13-3 and J is TRBJ1-2, with D uncertain. The CDR3 is 13 amino acids. CDR1 is NNHDY and CDR2 is SYVADS in the germline V gene. V was pared by 2 bases and J by 0 bases, with 5 bases between. CDR3 residues: CASSESANSDYTF. The part of the CDR3 DNA that was read is TGTGCCAGCAGTGAGTCAGCAAACTCC.

Only a few counts were recorded for this clone. Mouse germline and gene names are used. The sequenced fragment ends 4 residues before the CDR3 boundary, so the rest is inferred from the germline J gene. J is TRBJ2-7 and V is TRBV13-2; D not certain. The CDR3 spans 15 residues. Germline CDR1 reads NNHNN; CDR2 reads SYGAGS (reference sequence). The V and J ends lost 0 bases and 0 bases respectively, with 10 bases between them. The CDR3 spells CASGDGGGSSYEQYF. CDR3 bases read: TGTGCCAGCGGTGATGGGGGAGGGAGCTCCTAT.

Note on this clone: Mouse names are used for the genes. The CDR3 is cut off 4 residues early in the read; its end comes from the germline J gene. The sample holds other DNA sequences that translate to the same CDR3. The chain combines TRBV13-3 with TRBJ2-7; 11 bases map to TRBD1. Per germline, CDR1 NNHDY and CDR2 SYVADS. This CDR3 is built from 14 residues. Trimming cost V 2 bases and J 2 bases; bases outside gene matches: 0. The CDR3 bases that were read are TGTGCCAGCAGTGAGGGACAGGGGGCCTAT. The encoded protein is CASSEGQGAY. The entire CDR3 sequence reads CASSEGQGAYEQYF.

As regards this clone: The gene names given are mouse names. The read falls 4 residues short of the CDR3 end, and the missing part is taken from the germline J gene. The same CDR3 also results from other DNA sequences found in this sample. The rearrangement uses TRBV13-1 and TRBJ2-2; 11 bases match TRBD1. This CDR3 is 15 amino acids long. The germline gives CDR1 NSHNY, CDR2 SYGAGN. V trimming: 5 bases; J trimming: 0 bases; junction bases outside the gene matches: 0. The DNA read from the CDR3 is TGTGCCAGCAGGGGACAGGGGGCAAACACCGGG. As protein: CASRGQGANTG. The CDR3 in full is CASRGQGANTGQLYF.

This clone has only a few counts. The gene symbols are mouse symbols. The DNA ends 4 residues before the CDR3 does, and the rest of the CDR3 is filled in from the germline J gene. V gene TRBV15 combines with J gene TRBJ1-2, with D hard to call. Germline lookup yields CDR1 SGHND and CDR2 FRSKSL. The V end was cut by 8 bases, the J end by 0 bases, with 7 bases between. The CDR3 spans 12 residues. The CDR3 loop is CASPTTNSDYTF. Partial CDR3 DNA: TGTGCCAGCCCGACAACAAACTCC.

This clone showed up just a few times. The gene names given are mouse names. From the germline J gene comes the end of the CDR3, since the read stops 4 residues before it. The chain links TRBV13-1 to TRBJ1-2; perhaps TRBD1 as D (6 bases). The germline V gene has CDR1 NSHNY and CDR2 SYGAGN. The CDR3 covers 14 residues. V lost 1 base and J lost 3, with 10 bases in between. The CDR3 DNA, read in part, is TGTGCCAGCAGTGATTCCAGGGGTGACTCC. It translates to CASSDSRGDS. The full CDR3 protein is CASSDSRGDSDYTF.

This clone was recorded a few times. Gene names are the mouse ones. The CDR3 end falls 4 residues outside the read, so it is completed with the germline J gene. The J gene is TRBJ1-1, the V gene TRBV31, with a tentative D call TRBD1 (5 bases). Germline values: CDR1 GKSSPN, CDR2 SITVG. CDR3 length equals 13 residues. Trimming left V 3 bases short and J 3 bases short, with 11 bases between. The CDR3 sequence is CAWRLQGYTEVFF. CDR3 bases read: TGTGCCTGGAGGCTCCAGGGTTACACA. Based on the CDR3 plus reference TRBV31 and TRBJ1-1, the full variable domain is AQTIHQWPVAEIKAVGSPLSLGCTIKGKSSPNLYWYWQATGGTLQQLFYSITVGQVESVVQLNLSASRPKDDQFILSTEKLLLSHSGFYLCAWRLQGYTEVFFGKGTRLTVV.

This clone was recorded at least ten times. Mouse gene names apply. Read data end 4 residues before the CDR3 end; the end is taken from the germline J gene. The chain links TRBV14 to TRBJ2-1, with 8 bases lining up with TRBD1. The V and J ends lost 4 bases and 5 bases, in that order; junction bases with no gene match: 2. The CDR3 runs to 13 residues. CDR1 SGHDT and CDR2 FRDEAV come from the germline V gene. The covered CDR3 bases are TGTGCCAGCAGTCGGACAGGGAATGCT. It yields the protein CASSRTGNA. The entire CDR3 protein is CASSRTGNAEQFF.

This clone has more than one count but fewer than ten. Gene names follow the mouse nomenclature. The CDR3 end falls 4 residues outside the read, so it is completed with the germline J gene. At the DNA level, this CDR3 is encoded by other sequences in the same sample as well. The J gene is TRBJ2-5, the V gene TRBV31; TRBD2 aligns across 8 bases. Trimming cost V 0 bases and J 0 bases; bases outside gene matches: 5. Per germline, CDR1 GKSSPN and CDR2 SITVG. The CDR3 totals 16 residues. CDR3: CAWSLGLGLNQDTQYF. CDR3 bases read: TGTGCCTGGAGTCTCGGACTGGGACTTAACCAAGAC.